One T cell receptor (beta chain) is described in this entry. This sample was taken from a study of blood T cell repertoires in COVID-19. Study-level information: The United States, Italy and Spain supplied acute and convalescent COVID-19 samples. PBMCs, B-cell-depleted T cells, or T cells were the source of the cDNA or gDNA that made up the material.

CDR1 is SGHNT and CDR2 is YYREEE in the germline V gene (reference sequence). CDR3 length: 14 residues. V was trimmed by 2 bases and J by 2 bases, leaving 8 bases between them. This study enrolled people aged about 18 to 100 from roughly 24 US geographic areas. Cohort allocation depended upon clinical history that participants reported. Produced via immunoSEQ multiplex PCR; TCRdb's table is partial and in-frame only. The table records about 230,000 clones, around nine tenths of them present only once. The source of this sequence is a young woman who had been exposed to COVID-19. This chain uses TRBV5-4 with TRBJ1-5; the D gene is possibly TRBD1 (6 bases). Sequencing was performed on PBMCs or T cells enriched from blood (not recorded which). The CDR3 spells CASSLQGRNQPQHF. The CDR3 DNA is TGTGCCAGCAGCTTACAGGGTCGCAATCAGCCCCAGCATTTT. The full variable domain, completed using reference TRBV5-4 and TRBJ1-5, is ETGVTQSPTHLIKTRGQQVTLRCSSQSGHNTVSWYQQALGQGPQFIFQYYREEENGRGNFPPRFSGLQFPNYSSELNVNALELDDSALYLCASSLQGRNQPQHFGDGTRLSIL.